This TCR beta chain was recorded in a study of regulatory T cells in long-lasting Graves disease. Germline loops: CDR1 LGHDT, CDR2 YNNKEL (reference sequence). The CDR3 is 14 residues long. The V gene lost 1 base and the J gene lost 4 bases, with 10 bases spanning the gap. This clonotype was counted a few times. Regarding time point: newly diagnosed GD, antithyroid drugs for less than 3 months. PBMC RNA served as the TCR library source. Patients met American Thyroid Association criteria for Graves' disease. Arm-PCR of CDR3 regions with iRepertoire HTBI primers generated TCR beta libraries. TCRdb re-derived calls from the multiplex PCR reads in MiXCR, one entry per CDR3 protein. Of roughly 420,000 distinct CDR3 sequences listed, around 15% are singletons. In addition, the sample was reused for a study of T cells in Graves' hyperthyroidism and ophthalmopathy. From that report: The TCR CDR3 first-round RT-PCR relied on the HTBI primer set.

This clonotype was obtained from a woman aged 50 to 60 with Graves disease. The sequenced sample was peripheral blood mononuclear cells (PBMCs), obtained at new diagnosis, from a patient treated with antithyroid drugs. The chain joins TRBV3-1 to TRBJ1-1; D is unclear. The DNA for the CDR3 is TGTGCCAGCAGCCAAGGTTACAACTCCACTGAAGCTTTCTTT. It specifies CASSQGYNSTEAFF.